These 25 T cell receptor beta chains came from one sample sequenced in a study of blood T cells in healthy people across ages. Next came a second PCR, run for about 7 to 11 cycles, which used a sample-barcoded 5' primer along with a J-beta primer mix. TCRdb recomputed calls from the 5' RACE reads with MiXCR, one row per CDR3 protein. Counted here are 780,000 or so distinct CDR3 sequences, more than 20% occurring once; the ten biggest clones make up 3.7%. These data also formed part of another study, on T cells of mothers and their children.

Sequenced material: blood. The source is a boy younger than 18 in good health.

This chain links TRBV5-1 with TRBJ2-5; D is possibly TRBD2 (5 bases). V was clipped by 0 bases and J by 5 bases, with 11 bases between them. CDR1 SGHRS and CDR2 YFSETQ come from the germline V gene. The CDR3 totals 14 residues. CDR3: CASSLAWGEETQYF. The DNA for the CDR3 is TGCGCCAGCAGCTTGGCTTGGGGAGAGGAGACCCAGTACTTC.

The count of this clonotype is one. V is TRBV29-1 and J is TRBJ2-2, with a weak D call TRBD1 (6 bases). The CDR3 is made up of 14 amino acids. Germline CDR1 SQVTM, CDR2 ANQGSEA. V was clipped by 0 bases and J by 4 bases, with 9 bases between them. This chain's CDR3 is CSVEEPRGTGELFF. The CDR3 bases are TGCAGCGTTGAAGAACCCAGGGGCACCGGGGAGCTGTTTTTT.

V and J are TRBV15 and TRBJ1-3; D is ambiguous. The CDR3 length is 15 residues. Looked up from germline, CDR1 is LNHNV and CDR2 is YYDKDF (reference sequence). The germline V and J ends were trimmed by 0 bases and 1 base, with 7 bases remaining between them. The CDR3 is CATSRDVTSGNTIYF. The CDR3 DNA sequence: TGTGCCACCAGCAGAGATGTTACGTCTGGAAACACCATATATTTT.

This clonotype occurred a few times. This sequence joins TRBV28 and TRBJ1-2; maybe TRBD1 (5 bases). The CDR3 spans 14 residues. V dropped 6 bases and J dropped 6 bases, with 17 bases sitting between them. Germline CDR1 MDHEN, CDR2 SYDVKM. This chain's CDR3 is CASRTLMRDDGYTF. The DNA for the CDR3 is TGTGCCAGCAGGACCCTTATGAGGGACGATGGCTACACCTTC.

J is TRBJ2-5 and V is TRBV7-2, with D unclear. CDR1 and CDR2 from the germline V gene are SGHTA and FQGNSA. The germline V and J ends were trimmed by 5 bases and 5 bases, with 12 bases remaining between them. The CDR3 has 13 residues. Here the CDR3 DNA reads TGTGCCAGCAGCCTATCTAGATACGAGACCCAGTACTTC. Translation gives CASSLSRYETQYF.

This rearrangement joins TRBV6-6 to TRBJ2-5; the D is unclear. The end of the DNA is better explained by TRBJ2-7, so the J call may be wrong. Germline V lookup: CDR1 MNHNY, CDR2 SVGAGI (reference sequence). The CDR3 totals 12 residues. The CDR3, as DNA: TGTGCCAGCAGTTACTCGAAACGCGAGCAGTACTTC. This gives the protein CASSYSKREQYF.

This clonotype has a handful of counts. The rearrangement uses TRBV6-6 and TRBJ2-3; D is ambiguous. Germline CDR1 reads MNHNY; CDR2 reads SVGAGI (reference sequence). The V and J ends lost 2 bases and 2 bases respectively, with 2 bases between them. This CDR3 has 12 amino acids. The CDR3 protein is CASSYLTDTQYF. The CDR3 nucleotides read TGTGCCAGCAGTTACCTCACAGATACGCAGTATTTT.

The chain carries TRBV4-1 and TRBJ2-6; 7 bases map to TRBD1. Germline V gene lookup returns CDR1 MGHRA and CDR2 YSYEKL. The CDR3 is 17 amino acids. V gave up 0 bases and J gave up 1 base; unmatched junction bases: 3. CDR3 region: CASSQDDRDSGANVLTF. The DNA for the CDR3 is TGCGCCAGCAGCCAAGATGACAGGGATTCTGGGGCCAACGTCCTGACTTTC.

The CDR3, as DNA: TGTGCCAGCAGCGCCGGTGCAGGGGACACTGAAGCTTTCTTT. Translation: CASSAGAGDTEAFF. The V call is TRBV9, the J call TRBJ1-1, with a weak D call TRBD1 (6 bases). The CDR3 has 14 residues. Between the trimmed V and J ends, which lost 3 bases and 3 bases, there was a span of 12 bases. Germline values: CDR1 SGDLS, CDR2 YYNGEE.

This clonotype has just a few counts. The chain joins TRBV7-8 to TRBJ2-5; unclear D gene. TRBJ2-7 matches the DNA end more closely, so the J call is doubtful. Per germline, CDR1 SGHVS and CDR2 FQNEAQ. The CDR3 has 13 residues. This chain's CDR3 is CASSSVAYYEQYF. Written as DNA, the CDR3 is TGTGCCAGCAGCTCGGTGGCTTACTACGAGCAGTACTTC.

The rearrangement links TRBV4-3 to TRBJ1-2, with D uncertain. The germline V and J ends were trimmed by 0 bases and 7 bases, with 12 bases remaining between them. CDR3 length: 14 amino acids. Germline values: CDR1 LGHNA, CDR2 YSLEER. The CDR3 loop reads CASSQDRAKGGYTF. The CDR3 DNA sequence: TGCGCCAGCAGCCAAGACAGAGCTAAAGGTGGCTACACCTTC.

The chain carries TRBV28 and TRBJ2-7, with TRBD1 matching over 10 bases. V lost 5 bases, J lost 6 bases, and 13 bases stayed unmatched. CDR3 length: 16 amino acids. Germline-derived CDR1 and CDR2 are MDHEN and SYDVKM. The CDR3: CASSEPGQGSNSEQYF. CDR3 nucleotide sequence: TGTGCCAGCAGTGAGCCGGGACAGGGGTCGAACAGCGAGCAGTACTTC. Using reference TRBV28 and TRBJ2-7 for the parts outside the CDR3, the full variable domain is DVKVTQSSRYLVKRTGEKVFLECVQDMDHENMFWYRQDPGLGLRLIYFSYDVKMKEKGDIPEGYSVSREKKERFSLILESASTNQTSMYLCASSEPGQGSNSEQYFGPGTRLTVT.

The chain has TRBV20-1 and TRBJ2-7; 14 bases fit TRBD2. In germline, CDR1 is DFQATT, CDR2 SNEGSKA (reference sequence). The CDR3 contains 17 residues. J gave up 3 bases and V 3 bases, and 10 bases lay outside the gene matches. This chain's CDR3 is CSASHGTSGRGIYEQYF. In DNA form, the CDR3 reads TGCAGTGCTAGTCACGGGACTAGCGGGAGAGGGATCTACGAGCAGTACTTC.

The chain employs TRBV28 and TRBJ2-1; TRBD2 matches at 16 bases. The tail of the sequence fits TRBJ2-5 better, so the J call may be wrong. CDR3 length equals 18 residues. From germline, CDR1 is MDHEN and CDR2 SYDVKM. The CDR3 loop reads CASSPAGTSGRALETQYF. The CDR3 DNA is TGTGCCAGCAGCCCGGCCGGGACTAGCGGGAGGGCGTTAGAGACCCAGTACTTC.

V gene TRBV6-5 combines with J gene TRBJ1-4; D is unclear. CDR3 length: 13 residues. Germline assignment: CDR1 MNHEY and CDR2 SVGAGI. With 6 bases removed from V and 8 bases from J, the gap between germline ends came to 13 bases. CDR3 bases: TGTGCCAGCAGCCGGGGAGCGGCAGAAAAACTGTTTTTT. Translated, it gives CASSRGAAEKLFF.

The chain uses TRBV28 and TRBJ1-5; the match to TRBD1 covers 7 bases. CDR1 is MDHEN, CDR2 SYDVKM, per germline. After removal of 2 bases from V and 5 bases from J, the junction contained 3 bases not matched to a gene. The CDR3 runs 14 residues. CDR3 bases: TGTGCCAGCAGTTTAGACAGGGACTATCAGCCCCAGCATTTT. Translated, it gives CASSLDRDYQPQHF. Together with reference TRBV28 and TRBJ1-5, the CDR3 gives the full variable domain: DVKVTQSSRYLVKRTGEKVFLECVQDMDHENMFWYRQDPGLGLRLIYFSYDVKMKEKGDIPEGYSVSREKKERFSLILESASTNQTSMYLCASSLDRDYQPQHFGDGTRLSIL.

This CDR3 reads CAGRGTDGPLAKNIQYF. CDR3 nucleotide sequence: TGTGCCGGCCGAGGTACCGACGGACCTCTCGCCAAAAACATTCAGTACTTC. The chain combines TRBV9 with TRBJ2-4, with no clear D. The germline V gene has CDR1 SGDLS and CDR2 YYNGEE. This CDR3 contains 17 residues. V lost 10 bases to trimming and J lost 1 base, with 24 bases between them.

This clonotype was counted a few times. The rearrangement joins TRBV5-6 to TRBJ1-1; 10 bases line up with TRBD1. V was clipped by 0 bases and J by 5 bases; unmatched bases: 16. The CDR3 is made up of 19 amino acids. Germline loops: CDR1 SGHDT, CDR2 YYEEEE. The CDR3 nucleotides are TGTGCCAGCAGCTTGGTGATGTTGGACAGGGGGAAAGGAAGGACTGAAGCTTTCTTT. The encoded protein is CASSLVMLDRGKGRTEAFF.

Many counts were recorded for this clonotype. The chain is built from TRBV20-1 and TRBJ2-6; D call uncertain. Deletions cut 1 base from V and 2 bases from J, with 0 bases between. The CDR3 runs to 12 residues. Germline CDR1 is DFQATT and CDR2 is SNEGSKA (reference sequence). In DNA form, the CDR3 reads TGCAGTGCTAGAGCTGGGGCCAACGTCCTGACTTTC. This codes for CSARAGANVLTF.

The chain is built from TRBV30 and TRBJ2-1; D remains ambiguous. Germline-derived CDR1 and CDR2 are GTSNPN and SVGIG (reference sequence). The CDR3 extends over 12 amino acids. Trimming took off 1 base at V and 9 bases at J, with 10 bases between the two ends. The CDR3 loop reads CAWSGLLSEQFF. The CDR3 DNA follows: TGTGCCTGGAGTGGCCTGTTGAGTGAGCAGTTCTTC. The variable domain in full, with the rest retrieved from reference TRBV30 and TRBJ2-1, is SQTIHQWPATLVQPVGSPLSLECTVEGTSNPNLYWYRQAAGRGLQLLFYSVGIGQISSEVPQNLSASRPQDRQFILSSKKLLLSDSGFYLCAWSGLLSEQFFGPGTRLTVL.

V gene TRBV7-9 combines with J gene TRBJ2-5; 10 bases agree with TRBD2. The CDR3 consists of 15 residues. From germline, CDR1 is SEHNR and CDR2 FQNEAQ (reference sequence). After removal of 5 bases from V and 1 base from J, the junction contained 4 bases not matched to a gene. The CDR3 here is CASSPLAGPQETQYF. In DNA, the CDR3 is TGTGCCAGCAGCCCACTAGCGGGGCCCCAAGAGACCCAGTACTTC. Full variable domain (missing parts from reference TRBV7-9 and TRBJ2-5): DTGVSQNPRHKITKRGQNVTFRCDPISEHNRLYWYRQTLGQGPEFLTYFQNEAQLEKSRLLSDRFSAERPKGSFSTLEIQRTEQGDSAMYLCASSPLAGPQETQYFGPGTRLLVL.

The chain couples TRBV3-1 to TRBJ2-3; 10 nucleotides agree with TRBD1. The CDR3 contains 17 residues. The V gene end was trimmed by 4 bases and the J gene end by 5 bases; junction bases not matched to a gene: 12. CDR1 is LGHDT, CDR2 YNNKEL, per germline (reference sequence). This chain's CDR3 is CASSPTRTGGKVDTQYF. CDR3 DNA: TGTGCCAGCAGCCCCACCAGGACAGGGGGTAAAGTAGATACGCAGTATTTT.

This clonotype has a count of ten or more. The V gene is TRBV9, the J gene TRBJ1-2, with D possibly TRBD1 on 5 matching bases. The V gene's germline CDR1 is SGDLS and CDR2 YYNGEE. V was shortened by 1 base and J by 5 bases, with 18 bases between the two germline ends. The CDR3 runs 16 residues. The CDR3 coding sequence is TGTGCCAGCAGCGTATTCGGCAGGGCCGACCCGTATGGCTACACCTTC. Translating gives CASSVFGRADPYGYTF.

This clonotype showed up just a few times. The chain recombines TRBV29-1 with TRBJ2-5; 8 bases align to TRBD2. The J call may be mistaken, given a closer DNA end match to TRBJ2-1. The germline CDR1 and CDR2 sequences are SQVTM and ANQGSEA. The CDR3 is 14 residues long. The CDR3 DNA is TGCAGCGTTGTCGATACTAGCGGTAACAATGAGCAGTTCTTC. Translating it yields CSVVDTSGNNEQFF.

The V and J genes are TRBV18 and TRBJ2-7; perhaps TRBD1 as D (6 bases). V was shortened by 0 bases and J by 7 bases, with 13 bases between the two germline ends. The germline V gene encodes CDR1 KGHSH and CDR2 LQKENI. The CDR3 length is 14 residues. CDR3 protein: CASSPPAGAGEQYF. CDR3 nucleotides: TGTGCCAGCTCACCACCGGCAGGGGCAGGGGAGCAGTACTTC.